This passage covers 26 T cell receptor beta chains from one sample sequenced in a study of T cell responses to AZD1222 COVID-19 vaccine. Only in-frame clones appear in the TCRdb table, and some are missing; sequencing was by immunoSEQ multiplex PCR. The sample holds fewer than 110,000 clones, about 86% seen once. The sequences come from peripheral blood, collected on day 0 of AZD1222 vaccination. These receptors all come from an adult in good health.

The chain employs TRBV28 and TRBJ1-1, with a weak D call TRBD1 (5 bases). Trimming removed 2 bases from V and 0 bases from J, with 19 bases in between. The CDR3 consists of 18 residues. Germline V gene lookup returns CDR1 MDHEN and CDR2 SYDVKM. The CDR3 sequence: CASSLGGGGATMNTEAFF. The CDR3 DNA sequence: TGTGCCAGCAGTTTAGGTGGGGGGGGAGCGACCATGAACACTGAAGCTTTCTTT.

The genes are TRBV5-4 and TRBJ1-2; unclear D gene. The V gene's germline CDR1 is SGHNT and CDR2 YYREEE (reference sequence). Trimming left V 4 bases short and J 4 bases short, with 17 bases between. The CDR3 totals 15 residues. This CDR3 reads CASSPGLQVGYGYTF. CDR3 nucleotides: TGTGCCAGCAGCCCGGGTCTCCAAGTCGGCTATGGCTACACCTTC.

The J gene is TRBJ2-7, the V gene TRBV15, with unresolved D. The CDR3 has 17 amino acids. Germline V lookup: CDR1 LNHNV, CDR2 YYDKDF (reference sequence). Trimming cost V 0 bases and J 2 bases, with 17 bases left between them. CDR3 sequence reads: CATSRDVVSVQAYEQYF. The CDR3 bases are TGTGCCACCAGCAGAGATGTCGTTTCTGTACAAGCCTACGAGCAGTACTTC. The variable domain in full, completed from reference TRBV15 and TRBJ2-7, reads DAMVIQNPRYQVTQFGKPVTLSCSQTLNHNVMYWYQQKSSQAPKLLFHYYDKDFNNEADTPDNFQSRRPNTSFCFLDIRSPGLGDTAMYLCATSRDVVSVQAYEQYFGPGTRLTVT.

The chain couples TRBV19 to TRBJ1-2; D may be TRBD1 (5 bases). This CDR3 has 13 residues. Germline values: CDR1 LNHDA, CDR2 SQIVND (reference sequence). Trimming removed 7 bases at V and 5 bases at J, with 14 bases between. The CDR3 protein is CASNPRGGYGYTF. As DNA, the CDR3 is TGTGCCAGTAACCCCCGGGGGGGGTATGGCTACACCTTC.

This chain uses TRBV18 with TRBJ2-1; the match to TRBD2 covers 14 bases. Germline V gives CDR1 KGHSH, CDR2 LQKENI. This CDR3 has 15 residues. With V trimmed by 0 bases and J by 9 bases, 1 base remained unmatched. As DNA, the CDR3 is TGTGCCAGCTCACCACCGACTAGCGGGAGGGGTGAGCAGTTCTTC. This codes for CASSPPTSGRGEQFF.

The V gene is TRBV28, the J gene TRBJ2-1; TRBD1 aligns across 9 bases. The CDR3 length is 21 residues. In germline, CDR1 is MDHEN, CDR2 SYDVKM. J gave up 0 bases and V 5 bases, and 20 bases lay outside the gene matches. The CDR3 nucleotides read TGTGCCAGCAGTCTCCCTCCCCTCGGACAGGGGCACTCCAGCTCCTACAATGAGCAGTTCTTC. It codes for CASSLPPLGQGHSSSYNEQFF.

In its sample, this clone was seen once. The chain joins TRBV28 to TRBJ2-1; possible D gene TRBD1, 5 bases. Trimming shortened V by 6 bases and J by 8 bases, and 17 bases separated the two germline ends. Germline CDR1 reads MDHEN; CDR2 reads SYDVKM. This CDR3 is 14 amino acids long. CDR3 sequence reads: CASRLRQGFYEQFF. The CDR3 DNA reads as TGTGCCAGCAGATTGAGGCAGGGATTTTATGAGCAGTTCTTC.

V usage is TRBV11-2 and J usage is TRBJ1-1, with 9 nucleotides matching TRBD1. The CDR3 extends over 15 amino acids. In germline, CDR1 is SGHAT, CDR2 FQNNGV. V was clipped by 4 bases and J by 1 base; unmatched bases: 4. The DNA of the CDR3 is TGTGCCAGCAGCTCTTACAGGGGGCGGAACACTGAAGCTTTCTTT. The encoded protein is CASSSYRGRNTEAFF.

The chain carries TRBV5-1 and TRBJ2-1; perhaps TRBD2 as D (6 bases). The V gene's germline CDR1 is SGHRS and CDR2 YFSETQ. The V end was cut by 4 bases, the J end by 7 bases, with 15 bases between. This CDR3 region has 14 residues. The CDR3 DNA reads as TGCGCCAGCAGCGGACTAAATAGGGGTAATGAGCAGTTCTTC. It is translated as CASSGLNRGNEQFF.

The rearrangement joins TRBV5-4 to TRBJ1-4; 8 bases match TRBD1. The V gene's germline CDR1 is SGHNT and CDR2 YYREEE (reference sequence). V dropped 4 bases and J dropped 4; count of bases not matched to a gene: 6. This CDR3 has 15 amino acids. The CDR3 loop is CASSGSTGDNEKLFF. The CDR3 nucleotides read TGTGCCAGCAGCGGATCGACAGGGGATAATGAAAAACTGTTTTTT.

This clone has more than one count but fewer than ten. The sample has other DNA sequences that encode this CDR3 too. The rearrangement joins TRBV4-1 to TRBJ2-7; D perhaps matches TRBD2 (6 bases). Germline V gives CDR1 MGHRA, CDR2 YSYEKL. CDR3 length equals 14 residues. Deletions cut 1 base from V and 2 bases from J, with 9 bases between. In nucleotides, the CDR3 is TGCGCCAGCAGCCAAGTTGGGGGGACCTACGAGCAGTACTTC. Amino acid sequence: CASSQVGGTYEQYF.

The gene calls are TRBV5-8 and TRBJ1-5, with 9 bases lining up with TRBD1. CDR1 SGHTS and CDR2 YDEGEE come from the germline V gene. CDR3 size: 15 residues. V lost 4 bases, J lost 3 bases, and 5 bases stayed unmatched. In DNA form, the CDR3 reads TGTGCCAGCAGCCCGGGACAGGGTTCCAATCAGCCCCAGCATTTT. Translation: CASSPGQGSNQPQHF.

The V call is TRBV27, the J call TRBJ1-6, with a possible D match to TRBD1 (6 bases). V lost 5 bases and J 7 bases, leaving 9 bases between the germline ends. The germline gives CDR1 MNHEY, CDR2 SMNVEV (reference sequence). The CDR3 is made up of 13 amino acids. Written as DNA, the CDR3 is TGTGCCAGCAGTCAGGACAGAAATTCACCCCTCCACTTT. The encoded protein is CASSQDRNSPLHF.

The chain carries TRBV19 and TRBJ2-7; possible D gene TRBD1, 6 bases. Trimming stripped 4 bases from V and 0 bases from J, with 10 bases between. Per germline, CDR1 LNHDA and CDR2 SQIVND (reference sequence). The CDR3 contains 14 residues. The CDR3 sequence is CASSTGTRSYEQYF. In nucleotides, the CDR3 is TGTGCCAGTAGTACCGGGACACGCTCCTACGAGCAGTACTTC.

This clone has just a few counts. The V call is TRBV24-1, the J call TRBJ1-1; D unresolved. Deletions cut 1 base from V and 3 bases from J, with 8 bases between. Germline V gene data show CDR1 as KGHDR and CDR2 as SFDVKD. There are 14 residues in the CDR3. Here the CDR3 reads CATSDFRDHTEAFF. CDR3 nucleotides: TGTGCCACCAGTGATTTCCGAGACCACACTGAAGCTTTCTTT.

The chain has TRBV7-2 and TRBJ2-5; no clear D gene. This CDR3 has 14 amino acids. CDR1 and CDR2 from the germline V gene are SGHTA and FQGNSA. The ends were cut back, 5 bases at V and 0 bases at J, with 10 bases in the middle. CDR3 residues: CASSLDTYQETQYF. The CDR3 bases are TGTGCCAGCAGCCTAGACACCTACCAAGAGACCCAGTACTTC.

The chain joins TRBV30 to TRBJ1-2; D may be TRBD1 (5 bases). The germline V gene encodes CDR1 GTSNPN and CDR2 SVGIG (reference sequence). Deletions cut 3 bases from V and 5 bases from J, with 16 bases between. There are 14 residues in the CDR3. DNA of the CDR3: TGTGCCTGGAGCCCCGGGGCGGATCCTTATGGCTACACCTTC. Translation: CAWSPGADPYGYTF.

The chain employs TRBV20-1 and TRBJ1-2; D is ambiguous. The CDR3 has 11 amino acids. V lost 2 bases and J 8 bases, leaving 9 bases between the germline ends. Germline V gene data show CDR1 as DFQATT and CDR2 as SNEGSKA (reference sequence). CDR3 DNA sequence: TGCAGTGCTAGAATAGGTCTCGGCTACACCTTC. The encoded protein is CSARIGLGYTF.

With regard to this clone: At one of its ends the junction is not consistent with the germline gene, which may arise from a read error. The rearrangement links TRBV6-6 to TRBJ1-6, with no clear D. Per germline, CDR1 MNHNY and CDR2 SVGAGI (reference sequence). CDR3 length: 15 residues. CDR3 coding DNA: TGTGCCAGCAATGACGAGGGTTCCTACAATTCACCCCTCCACTTT. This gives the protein CASNDEGSYNSPLHF.

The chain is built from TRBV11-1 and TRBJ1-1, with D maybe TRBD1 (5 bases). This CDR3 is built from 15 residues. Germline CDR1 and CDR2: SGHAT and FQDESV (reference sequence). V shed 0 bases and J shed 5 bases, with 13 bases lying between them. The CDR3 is CASSLAENRGTEAFF. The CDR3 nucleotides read TGTGCCAGCAGCTTAGCCGAAAATCGGGGGACTGAAGCTTTCTTT.

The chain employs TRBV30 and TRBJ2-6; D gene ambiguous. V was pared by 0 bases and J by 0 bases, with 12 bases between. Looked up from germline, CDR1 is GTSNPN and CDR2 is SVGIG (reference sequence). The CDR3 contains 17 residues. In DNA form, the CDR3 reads TGTGCCTGGAGTGTACTACCCCCAGTCTCTGGGGCCAACGTCCTGACTTTC. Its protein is CAWSVLPPVSGANVLTF.

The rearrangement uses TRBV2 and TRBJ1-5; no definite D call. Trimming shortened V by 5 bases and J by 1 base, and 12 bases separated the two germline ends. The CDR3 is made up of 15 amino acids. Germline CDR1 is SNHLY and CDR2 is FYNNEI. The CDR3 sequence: CASSTIGLSNQPQHF. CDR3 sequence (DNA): TGTGCCAGCAGTACCATAGGACTGAGCAATCAGCCCCAGCATTTT. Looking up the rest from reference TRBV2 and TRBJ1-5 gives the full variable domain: EPEVTQTPSHQVTQMGQEVILRCVPISNHLYFYWYRQILGQKVEFLVSFYNNEISEKSEIFDDQFSVERPDGSNFTLKIRSTKLEDSAMYFCASSTIGLSNQPQHFGDGTRLSIL.

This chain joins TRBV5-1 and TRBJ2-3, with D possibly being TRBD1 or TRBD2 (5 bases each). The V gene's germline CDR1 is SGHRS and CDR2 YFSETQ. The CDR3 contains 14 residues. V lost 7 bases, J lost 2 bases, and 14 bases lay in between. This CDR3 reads CASRTGTDTDTQYF. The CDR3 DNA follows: TGCGCCAGCCGTACCGGGACGGACACAGATACGCAGTATTTT. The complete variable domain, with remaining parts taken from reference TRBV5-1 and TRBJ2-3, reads KAGVTQTPRYLIKTRGQQVTLSCSPISGHRSVSWYQQTPGQGLQFLFEYFSETQRNKGNFPGRFSGRQFSNSRSEMNVSTLELGDSALYLCASRTGTDTDTQYFGPGTRLTVL.

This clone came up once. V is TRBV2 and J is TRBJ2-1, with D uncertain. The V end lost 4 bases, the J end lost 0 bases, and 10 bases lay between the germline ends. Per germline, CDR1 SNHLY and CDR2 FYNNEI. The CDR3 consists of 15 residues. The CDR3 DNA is TGTGCCAGCAGTGGAGTAGGGCCCTCCTACAATGAGCAGTTCTTC. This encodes CASSGVGPSYNEQFF.

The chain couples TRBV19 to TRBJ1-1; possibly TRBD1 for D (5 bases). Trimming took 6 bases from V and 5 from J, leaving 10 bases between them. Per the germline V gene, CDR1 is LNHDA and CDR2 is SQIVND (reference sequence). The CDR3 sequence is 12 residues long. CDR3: CASSGGATEAFF. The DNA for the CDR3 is TGTGCCAGTAGCGGAGGGGCTACTGAAGCTTTCTTT.

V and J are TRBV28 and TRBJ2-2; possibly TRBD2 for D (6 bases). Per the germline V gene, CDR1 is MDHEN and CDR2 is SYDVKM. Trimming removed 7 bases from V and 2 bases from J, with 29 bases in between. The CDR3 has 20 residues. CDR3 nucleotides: TGTGCCAGCAATCTAGTGGGAGGCGGATTTATGGCTAGAAACACCGGGGAGCTGTTTTTT. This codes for CASNLVGGGFMARNTGELFF.